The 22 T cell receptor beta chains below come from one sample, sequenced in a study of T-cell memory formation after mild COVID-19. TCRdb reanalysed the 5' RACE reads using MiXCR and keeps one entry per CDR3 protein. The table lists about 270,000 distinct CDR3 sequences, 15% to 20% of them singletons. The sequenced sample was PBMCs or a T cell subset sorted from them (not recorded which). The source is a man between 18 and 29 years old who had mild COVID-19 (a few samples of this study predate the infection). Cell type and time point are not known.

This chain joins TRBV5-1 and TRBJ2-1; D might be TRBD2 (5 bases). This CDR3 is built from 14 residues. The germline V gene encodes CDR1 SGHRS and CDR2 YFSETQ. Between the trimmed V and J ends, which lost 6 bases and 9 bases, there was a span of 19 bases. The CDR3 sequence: CASTGSGPGGEQFF. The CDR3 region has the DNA TGCGCCAGCACGGGGTCGGGTCCGGGCGGTGAGCAGTTCTTC.

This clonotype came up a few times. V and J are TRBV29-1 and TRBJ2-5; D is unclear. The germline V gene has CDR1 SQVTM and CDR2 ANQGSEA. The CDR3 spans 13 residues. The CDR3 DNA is TGCAGTGGTTCTTGGGTAAAACTGGAGACCCAGTACTTC. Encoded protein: CSGSWVKLETQYF.

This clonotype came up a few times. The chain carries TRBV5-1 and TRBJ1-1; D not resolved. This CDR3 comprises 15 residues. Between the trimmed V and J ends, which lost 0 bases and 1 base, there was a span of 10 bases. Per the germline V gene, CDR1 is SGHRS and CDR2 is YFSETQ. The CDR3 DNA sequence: TGCGCCAGCAGCTTGGGGCCTCGGGGGAACACTGAAGCTTTCTTT. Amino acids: CASSLGPRGNTEAFF.

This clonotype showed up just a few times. CDR3: CASSQAALATKYF. In DNA, the CDR3 is TGTGCCAGCAGCCAAGCCGCGCTAGCGACGAAGTACTTC. The chain is built from TRBV3-1 and TRBJ2-4; D possibly corresponds to TRBD2 (6 bases). The germline gives CDR1 LGHDT, CDR2 YNNKEL (reference sequence). The CDR3 loop spans 13 amino acids. Deletions cut 1 base from V and 14 bases from J, with 15 bases between.

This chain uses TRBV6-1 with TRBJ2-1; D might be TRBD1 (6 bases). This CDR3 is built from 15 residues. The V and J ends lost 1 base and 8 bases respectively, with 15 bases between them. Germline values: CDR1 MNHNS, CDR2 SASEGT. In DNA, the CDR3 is TGTGCCAGCAGTGAAGGGGGATACAGGGCCCATGAGCAGTTCTTC. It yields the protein CASSEGGYRAHEQFF.

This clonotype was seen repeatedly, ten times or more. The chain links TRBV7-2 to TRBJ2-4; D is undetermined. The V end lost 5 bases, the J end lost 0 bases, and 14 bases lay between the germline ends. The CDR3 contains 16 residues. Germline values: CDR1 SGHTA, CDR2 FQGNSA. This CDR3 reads CASSPVSRVAKNIQYF. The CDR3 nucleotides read TGTGCCAGCAGCCCCGTCTCCCGGGTAGCCAAAAACATTCAGTACTTC.

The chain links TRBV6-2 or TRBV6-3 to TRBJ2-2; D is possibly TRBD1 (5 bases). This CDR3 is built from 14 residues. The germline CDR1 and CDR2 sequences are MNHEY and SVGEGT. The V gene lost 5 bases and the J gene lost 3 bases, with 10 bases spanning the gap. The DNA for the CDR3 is TGTGCCAGCAGTCCACAGGTCGACACCGGGGAGCTGTTTTTT. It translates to CASSPQVDTGELFF.

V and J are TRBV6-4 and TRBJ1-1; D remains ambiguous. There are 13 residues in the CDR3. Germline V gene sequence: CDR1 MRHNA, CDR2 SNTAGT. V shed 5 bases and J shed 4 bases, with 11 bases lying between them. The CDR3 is CASSQTESTEAFF. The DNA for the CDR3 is TGTGCCAGCAGTCAAACAGAGAGCACTGAAGCTTTCTTT.

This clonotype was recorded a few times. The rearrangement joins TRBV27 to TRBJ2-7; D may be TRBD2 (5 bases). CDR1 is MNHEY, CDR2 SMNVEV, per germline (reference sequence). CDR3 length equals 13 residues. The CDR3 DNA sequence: TGTGGGGCTACGGGGAACCACGGGTGCGAGCAGTACGTC. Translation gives CGATGNHGCEQYV.

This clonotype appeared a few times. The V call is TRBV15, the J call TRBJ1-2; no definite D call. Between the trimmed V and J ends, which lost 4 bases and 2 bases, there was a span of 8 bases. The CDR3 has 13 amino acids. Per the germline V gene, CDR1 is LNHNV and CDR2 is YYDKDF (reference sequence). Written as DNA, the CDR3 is TGTGCCACCAGCACTCTGACAAACTATGGCTACACCTTC. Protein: CATSTLTNYGYTF.

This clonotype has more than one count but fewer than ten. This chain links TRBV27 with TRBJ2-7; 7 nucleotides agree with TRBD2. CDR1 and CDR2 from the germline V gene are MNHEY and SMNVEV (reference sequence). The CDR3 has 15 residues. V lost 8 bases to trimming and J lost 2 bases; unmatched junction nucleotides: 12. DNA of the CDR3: TGTGCCAGCTCGGCCGGGCCAGCGGGAACCTACGAGCAGTACGTC. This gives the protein CASSAGPAGTYEQYV.

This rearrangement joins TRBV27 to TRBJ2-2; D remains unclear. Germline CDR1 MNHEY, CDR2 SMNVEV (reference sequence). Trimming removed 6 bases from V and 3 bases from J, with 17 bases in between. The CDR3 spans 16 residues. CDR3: CASSPGVGMDTGELFF. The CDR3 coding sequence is TGTGCCAGCAGCCCTGGAGTCGGAATGGACACCGGGGAGCTGTTTTTT.

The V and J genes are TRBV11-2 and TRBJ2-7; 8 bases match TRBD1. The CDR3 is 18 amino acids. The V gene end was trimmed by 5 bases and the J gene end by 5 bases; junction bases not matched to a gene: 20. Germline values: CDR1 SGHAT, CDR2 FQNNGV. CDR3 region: CASSPFGTGGTFTDEQYF. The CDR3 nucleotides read TGTGCCAGCAGCCCCTTCGGGACAGGCGGGACATTCACGGACGAGCAGTACTTC.

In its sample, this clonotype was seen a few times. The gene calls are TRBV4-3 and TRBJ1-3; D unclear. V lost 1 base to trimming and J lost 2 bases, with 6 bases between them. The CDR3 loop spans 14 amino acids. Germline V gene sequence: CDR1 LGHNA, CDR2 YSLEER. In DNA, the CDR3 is TGCGCCAGCAGCCAAGTCTTGGCTGGAAACACCATATATTTT. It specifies CASSQVLAGNTIYF.

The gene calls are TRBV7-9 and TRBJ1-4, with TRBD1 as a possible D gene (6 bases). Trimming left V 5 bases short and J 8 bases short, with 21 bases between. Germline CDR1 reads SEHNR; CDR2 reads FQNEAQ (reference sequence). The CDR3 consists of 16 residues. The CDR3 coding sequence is TGTGCCAGCAGCCCGTCGCCCTACGGGGGCCGGGAAAAACTGTTTTTT. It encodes CASSPSPYGGREKLFF.

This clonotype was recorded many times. The CDR3 nucleotides are TGTGCCAGCAGCTTTAGTATGATCAACACCGGGGAGCTGTTTTTT. Translating gives CASSFSMINTGELFF. The chain uses TRBV7-9 and TRBJ2-2, with D unclear. V shed 3 bases and J shed 2 bases, with 10 bases lying between them. The CDR3 extends over 15 amino acids. CDR1 is SEHNR, CDR2 FQNEAQ, per germline (reference sequence).

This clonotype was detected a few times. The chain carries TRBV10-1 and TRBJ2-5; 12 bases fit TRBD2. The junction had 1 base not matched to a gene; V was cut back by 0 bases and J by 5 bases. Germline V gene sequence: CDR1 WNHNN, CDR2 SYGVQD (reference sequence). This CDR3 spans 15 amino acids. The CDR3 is CASSESGTSGETQYF. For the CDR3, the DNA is TGCGCCAGCAGTGAGTCAGGGACTAGCGGGGAGACCCAGTACTTC.

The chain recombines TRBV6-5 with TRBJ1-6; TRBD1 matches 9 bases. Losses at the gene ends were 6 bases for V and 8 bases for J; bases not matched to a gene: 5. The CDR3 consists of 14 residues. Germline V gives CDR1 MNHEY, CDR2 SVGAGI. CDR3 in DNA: TGTGCCAGCAGGGACAGGGGCACGGATTCACCCCTCCACTTT. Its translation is CASRDRGTDSPLHF.

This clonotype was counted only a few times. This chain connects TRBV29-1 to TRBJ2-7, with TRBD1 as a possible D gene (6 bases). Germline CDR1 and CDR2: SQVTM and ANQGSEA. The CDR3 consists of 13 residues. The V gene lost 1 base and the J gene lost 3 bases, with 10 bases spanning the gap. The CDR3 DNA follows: TGCAGCGTTGAAGGGCAGGGGATCTACGAGCAGTACTTC. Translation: CSVEGQGIYEQYF.

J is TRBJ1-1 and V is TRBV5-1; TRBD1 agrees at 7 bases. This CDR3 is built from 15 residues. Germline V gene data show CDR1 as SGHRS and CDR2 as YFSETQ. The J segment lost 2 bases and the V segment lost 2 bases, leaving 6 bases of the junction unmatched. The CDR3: CASSLRTGYNTEAFF. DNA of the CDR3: TGCGCCAGCAGCTTAAGGACAGGTTATAACACTGAAGCTTTCTTT.

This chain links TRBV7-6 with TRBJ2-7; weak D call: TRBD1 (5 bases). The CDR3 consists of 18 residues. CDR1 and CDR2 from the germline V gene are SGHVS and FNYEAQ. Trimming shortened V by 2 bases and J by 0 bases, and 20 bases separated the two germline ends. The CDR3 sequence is CASSLWTPGKLISYEQYF. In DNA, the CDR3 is TGTGCCAGCAGCTTATGGACACCAGGGAAACTAATCTCCTACGAGCAGTACTTC.

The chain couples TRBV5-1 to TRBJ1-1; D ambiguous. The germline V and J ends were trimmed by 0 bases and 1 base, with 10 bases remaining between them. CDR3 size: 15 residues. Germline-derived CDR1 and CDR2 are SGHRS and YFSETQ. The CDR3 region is CASSLVEGWNTEAFF. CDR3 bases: TGCGCCAGCAGCTTGGTGGAGGGTTGGAACACTGAAGCTTTCTTT.